This T cell receptor (beta chain) was sequenced during a study of spatial heterogeneity in lung cancer. This clonotype was picked up many times. Time point given: blood at routine non-recurrence follow-up after resection. In the library, each TCR cDNA molecule bore its own unique molecular identifier. TCRdb analysed the 5' RACE reads with MiXCR anew, one entry per CDR3 protein. This sample has approximately 110,000 distinct CDR3 sequences, with 10% to 12% found just once. The clonotype was recovered from a female donor with early-stage non-small cell lung cancer. The input for sequencing was PBMCs, taken at follow-up.

The CDR3 DNA follows: TGTGCCAGCTCACCACCGGGGAAACTAGCTAACTATGGCTACACCTTC. Its translation is CASSPPGKLANYGYTF. The genes are TRBV18 and TRBJ1-2, with no clear D. The V end lost 0 bases, the J end lost 0 bases, and 11 bases lay between the germline ends. From germline, CDR1 is KGHSH and CDR2 LQKENI. The CDR3 runs to 16 residues.